These T cell receptor beta chains were read from a single sample in a study of cytomegalovirus exposure and HLA in healthy donors. Sequencing used immunoSEQ multiplex PCR; TCRdb keeps in-frame clones, though not all of them. This repertoire shows 200,000 to 250,000 clones, roughly 91% found once; its top ten account for about 1%. The specimen sequenced was PBMCs. These receptors were obtained from a woman younger than 30 in good health and CMV-seronegative. Each CDR3 is given without its conserved first and last residue. The order of the fields is V gene, J gene, CDR3 protein.

TRBV18,TRBJ2-5,ASSPLLAGETQY
TRBV5-1,TRBJ1-6,ASSLSSGRNSPLH
TRBV18,TRBJ1-4,ASSLKDRGEKLF
TRBV11-3,TRBJ2-7,ASSLDTLGYEQY
TRBV5-1,TRBJ2-7,ASSKSIAGDFSYEQY
TRBV7-9,TRBJ2-7,ASSSQGRTYEQY
TRBV10-1,TRBJ1-5,ASSGPGVGMPQH
TRBV2,TRBJ2-1,ASGGAAYNEQF
TRBV5-4,TRBJ2-6,ASSRPPGTGLSGANILT
TRBV5-1,TRBJ2-2,ASGGRTKAGELF
TRBV27,TRBJ2-7,ASRESGTGAYEQY
TRBV5-5,TRBJ2-3,ASSLGSGGETDTQY
TRBV18,TRBJ2-7,ASSRWEGGLYEQY
TRBV6-5,TRBJ2-5,ASSYPPGGQETQY
TRBV10-2,TRBJ2-7,ASRGNLGLAGAYEQY
TRBV27,TRBJ2-7,ASSPSGGYYEQY
TRBV5-4,TRBJ2-7,ASSLGGGQQY
TRBV5-4,TRBJ2-7,ASSQVGLAGVGSYEQY
TRBV5-1,.,ASSSVSFEQY
TRBV11-2,TRBJ2-3,ASSLEISLAGGSLADTQY
TRBV10-1,TRBJ2-3,ASSIPGGQTASTDTQY
TRBV7-6,TRBJ1-5,ASSLSPNQPQH
TRBV18,TRBJ1-1,ASSTRPRDTMNTEAF
TRBV7-2,TRBJ2-3,ASSLAAGRTDTQY
TRBV29-1,TRBJ1-2,RREGYT
TRBV4-3,TRBJ1-6,ASSRTGQYNSPLH
TRBV7-6,TRBJ2-1,ASSLVSGFINNEQF
TRBV5-1,TRBJ2-5,ASSSREHWETQY
TRBV7-9,TRBJ2-7,SSSPFDEQY
TRBV7-2,TRBJ2-7,ASRDSGGALWEQY
TRBV11-2,TRBJ2-7,ASSLDPSGHEQY
TRBV9,TRBJ2-3,ASSGRSSPGDTQY
TRBV18,TRBJ1-4,ASSPSDRVKLF
TRBV18,TRBJ2-4,ASSRQTSGGALAKNIQY
TRBV5-4,TRBJ1-2,ASSLDRSNYGYT
TRBV12-5,TRBJ1-2,ASGMGQGNNGYT
TRBV6-6,TRBJ2-1,ASSYWEGSSYNEQF
TRBV6-1,TRBJ2-7,ASSSDRSYEQY
TRBV5-1,TRBJ2-5,ASSLRGETQY
TRBV6-5,TRBJ2-1,ASRGGYNEQF
TRBV4-1,TRBJ2-7,ASSLQATSRYEQY
TRBV25-1,TRBJ2-1,ASRAGGPDEQF
TRBV7-9,TRBJ1-5,ASSNSNNQPQH
TRBV5-1,TRBJ2-7,ASSLPAGGLSYEQY
TRBV5-1,TRBJ2-1,ASSPWGTEQF
TRBV6-5,TRBJ2-6,ATGVGANVLT